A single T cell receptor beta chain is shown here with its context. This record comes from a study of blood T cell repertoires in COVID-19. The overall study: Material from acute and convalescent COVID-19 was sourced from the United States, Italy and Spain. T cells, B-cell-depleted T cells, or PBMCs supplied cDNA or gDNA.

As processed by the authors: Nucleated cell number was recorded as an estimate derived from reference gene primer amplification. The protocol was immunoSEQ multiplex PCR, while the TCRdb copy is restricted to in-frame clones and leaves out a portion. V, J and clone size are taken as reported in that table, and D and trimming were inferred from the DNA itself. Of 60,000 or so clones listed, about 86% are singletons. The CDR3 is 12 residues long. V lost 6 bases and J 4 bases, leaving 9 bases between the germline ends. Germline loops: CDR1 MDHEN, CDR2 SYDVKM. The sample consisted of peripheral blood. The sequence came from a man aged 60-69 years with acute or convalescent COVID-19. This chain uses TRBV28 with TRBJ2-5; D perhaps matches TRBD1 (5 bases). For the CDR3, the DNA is TGTGCCAGCAGGCGCAGGGCAGAGACCCAGTACTTC. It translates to CASRRRAETQYF.